A single sample gave rise to the 22 T cell receptor beta chains below, sequenced in a study of cytomegalovirus exposure and HLA in healthy donors (dated by TCRdb to the late 2010s). The library was generated by the immunoSEQ multiplex PCR assay. A mixture of 60 forward primers for TCR Vbeta segments and 13 reverse primers for TCR Jbeta segments was used in the multiplex PCR. In TCRdb, the immuneACCESS table is reduced to in-frame sequences with V and J assigned. These tables do not hold every clone; where another copy was compared, an unresolved V gene accounts for under half, and the others remain unexplained. The table for this sample lists about 130,000 clones; 65% to 80% of them were counted only once. The ten largest clones add up to approximately 1.5% of the sample. Sequenced: PBMCs. All receptors derive from a woman between 18 and 30 years old in good health and CMV-seronegative.

CDR3 sequence: CASSPRQGQETQYF. The CDR3 DNA is TGCGCCAGCAGTCCTAGACAGGGACAAGAGACCCAGTACTTC. This chain uses TRBV5-1 with TRBJ2-5; 7 positions agree with TRBD1. The CDR3 is made up of 14 amino acids. V lost 5 bases and J lost 2; bases outside the gene matches: 6. Germline values: CDR1 SGHRS, CDR2 YFSETQ.

This sequence joins TRBV29-1 and TRBJ2-5, with a weak D call TRBD2 (7 bases). The CDR3 consists of 13 residues. V was shortened by 6 bases and J by 3 bases, with 14 bases between the two germline ends. Germline V gene sequence: CDR1 SQVTM, CDR2 ANQGSEA. The CDR3 loop reads CSVGGGGKETQYF. The DNA for the CDR3 is TGCAGCGTCGGAGGGGGAGGGAAAGAGACCCAGTACTTC.

This chain links TRBV2 with TRBJ2-2; 9 bases fit TRBD2. The CDR3 length is 14 residues. Per the germline V gene, CDR1 is SNHLY and CDR2 is FYNNEI. Trimming at V came to 8 bases and at J to 2 bases, leaving 3 bases not matched to a gene. The CDR3 is CASQGTSNTGELFF. The CDR3 DNA reads TGTGCCAGCCAGGGGACTAGCAACACCGGGGAGCTGTTTTTT.

The chain is built from TRBV29-1 and TRBJ1-2, with no clear D. The CDR3 loop spans 11 amino acids. Trimming pared 6 bases from V and 6 bases from J, leaving 11 bases between. Germline values: CDR1 SQVTM, CDR2 ANQGSEA. The DNA for the CDR3 is TGCAGCGTCGGGAGAGAAGATGGCTACACCTTC. Encoded protein: CSVGREDGYTF.

The chain has TRBV4-1 and TRBJ2-7, with D maybe TRBD1 (8 bases). The CDR3 covers 18 residues. The germline V and J ends were trimmed by 4 bases and 3 bases, with 25 bases remaining between them. From germline, CDR1 is MGHRA and CDR2 YSYEKL. In nucleotides, the CDR3 is TGCGCCAGCAGCCCTGAGGGGCTAACGGACAGGGACTACTACGAGCAGTACTTC. Translated, it gives CASSPEGLTDRDYYEQYF.

The rearrangement joins TRBV6-1 to TRBJ2-7; 7 positions agree with TRBD2. The CDR3 length is 12 residues. In germline, CDR1 is MNHNS, CDR2 SASEGT. The trim removed 6 bases at V and 7 bases at J, leaving 6 bases unmatched. The CDR3 loop is CASRAGVGEQYF. As DNA, the CDR3 is TGTGCCAGCAGGGCGGGAGTGGGAGAGCAGTACTTC.

The genes are TRBV4-1 and TRBJ1-2; D may be TRBD1 (5 bases). Germline CDR1 and CDR2: MGHRA and YSYEKL. V was shortened by 1 base and J by 3 bases, with 12 bases between the two germline ends. The CDR3 is made up of 15 amino acids. The CDR3 nucleotides read TGCGCCAGCAGCCAAGTGAGGGGAGGGGACTATGGCTACACCTTC. Translated: CASSQVRGGDYGYTF.

This clone was seen just once. The V and J genes are TRBV19 and TRBJ2-5, with 11 bases lining up with TRBD2. Germline trimming cut 1 base from V and 1 base from J; bases unmatched to any gene: 5. CDR1 and CDR2 (germline): LNHDA, SQIVND (reference sequence). The CDR3 length is 17 residues. CDR3: CASSIGPSGRFQETQYF. The CDR3 nucleotides are TGTGCCAGTAGTATAGGGCCTAGCGGGAGGTTCCAAGAGACCCAGTACTTC.

The gene calls are TRBV4-1 and TRBJ1-2; tentatively, D is TRBD1 (6 bases). CDR3 length equals 15 residues. Germline V lookup: CDR1 MGHRA, CDR2 YSYEKL. The V end was cut by 1 base, the J end by 6 bases, with 15 bases between. CDR3 sequence: CASSQARQDSDGYTF. In nucleotides, the CDR3 is TGCGCCAGCAGCCAAGCCCGACAGGATTCGGATGGCTACACCTTC.

This chain connects TRBV7-9 to TRBJ1-5; no clear D. Germline V CDR1 and CDR2: SEHNR, FQNEAQ (reference sequence). V shed 0 bases and J shed 6 bases, with 21 bases lying between them. This CDR3 comprises 18 residues. CDR3 protein: CASSLAYLYFSGAQPQHF. In nucleotides, the CDR3 is TGTGCCAGCAGCTTAGCCTATCTATACTTCTCCGGTGCTCAGCCCCAGCATTTT.

In DNA form, the CDR3 reads TGTGCCAGCAGCTCCGGCCTGGGACAGGGGTATGGCTACACCTTC. Translating gives CASSSGLGQGYGYTF. The rearrangement links TRBV7-9 to TRBJ1-2; 10 bases are shared with TRBD1. Germline-derived CDR1 and CDR2 are SEHNR and FQNEAQ (reference sequence). There are 15 residues in the CDR3. The J segment lost 5 bases and the V segment lost 4 bases, leaving 7 bases of the junction unmatched.

The genes are TRBV5-4 and TRBJ1-5; D is unclear. The CDR3 length is 12 residues. V gave up 0 bases and J gave up 7 bases, with 5 bases separating them. Germline CDR1 and CDR2: SGHNT and YYREEE (reference sequence). The CDR3, as DNA: TGTGCCAGCAGCTTGGACAAACAGCCCCAGCATTTT. Translating gives CASSLDKQPQHF. Full variable domain (remainder filled in from reference TRBV5-4 and TRBJ1-5): ETGVTQSPTHLIKTRGQQVTLRCSSQSGHNTVSWYQQALGQGPQFIFQYYREEENGRGNFPPRFSGLQFPNYSSELNVNALELDDSALYLCASSLDKQPQHFGDGTRLSIL.

This chain links TRBV6-6 with TRBJ1-4, with D maybe TRBD1 (6 bases). Germline V gene sequence: CDR1 MNHNY, CDR2 SVGAGI (reference sequence). The CDR3 contains 15 residues. V was pared by 2 bases and J by 2 bases, with 9 bases between. The CDR3 loop is CASSYGRGTNEKLFF. The CDR3 DNA follows: TGTGCCAGCAGTTACGGCAGGGGCACTAATGAAAAACTGTTTTTT.

The chain uses TRBV10-3 and TRBJ1-1; 8 bases fit TRBD1. The CDR3 has 13 amino acids. Germline-derived CDR1 and CDR2 are ENHRY and SYGVKD. V was pared by 7 bases and J by 1 base, with 2 bases of the junction left unmatched. CDR3 protein: CAITGTGNTEAFF. The CDR3 DNA follows: TGTGCCATCACTGGGACAGGGAACACTGAAGCTTTCTTT.

The chain is built from TRBV10-2 and TRBJ2-7; 8 bases line up with TRBD1. CDR3 length equals 15 residues. Unmatched junction bases numbered 9, after V lost 4 bases and J lost 4 bases. CDR1 and CDR2 (germline): WSHSY, SAAADI. CDR3 residues: CASSAHSDRVYEQYF. As DNA, the CDR3 is TGCGCCAGCAGTGCCCACTCGGACAGGGTATACGAGCAGTACTTC.

This chain connects TRBV7-9 to TRBJ1-2; 10 nucleotides match TRBD1. V dropped 5 bases and J dropped 6; count of bases not matched to a gene: 6. The length of the CDR3 is 14 residues. Germline CDR1 and CDR2: SEHNR and FQNEAQ (reference sequence). The CDR3 protein is CASSKSGQGDGYTF. The CDR3 DNA reads TGTGCCAGCAGCAAGTCCGGACAGGGGGATGGCTACACCTTC.

The CDR3 spells CASSLVRETYNEQFF. CDR3 DNA: TGCGCCAGCAGCTTGGTCCGGGAGACCTACAATGAGCAGTTCTTC. The rearrangement links TRBV5-1 to TRBJ2-1; a possible D gene is TRBD2 (6 bases). The CDR3 runs 15 residues. V gave up 0 bases and J gave up 2 bases, with 9 bases separating them. Germline lookup yields CDR1 SGHRS and CDR2 YFSETQ.

The gene calls are TRBV6-1 and TRBJ2-2; D may be TRBD2 (5 bases). V lost 2 bases and J lost 6, with 13 bases in between. Germline lookup yields CDR1 MNHNS and CDR2 SASEGT. This CDR3 region has 15 residues. CDR3 in amino acids: CASSENGEWAGELFF. CDR3 sequence (DNA): TGTGCCAGCAGTGAAAACGGGGAGTGGGCCGGGGAGCTGTTTTTT.

The V gene is TRBV5-1, the J gene TRBJ2-5; D gene uncertain. Deletions cut 2 bases from V and 3 bases from J, with 5 bases between. Germline-derived CDR1 and CDR2 are SGHRS and YFSETQ. The CDR3 length is 12 residues. The CDR3 region is CASSLPKETQYF. The CDR3 DNA follows: TGCGCCAGCAGCTTACCTAAAGAGACCCAGTACTTC.

V and J are TRBV6-5 and TRBJ2-7, with TRBD1 as a possible D gene (6 bases). Germline V gene sequence: CDR1 MNHEY, CDR2 SVGAGI. V lost 6 bases to trimming and J lost 0 bases, with 12 bases between them. The CDR3 is 14 amino acids. The CDR3 protein is CASSHSDSSYEQYF. The CDR3 coding sequence is TGTGCCAGCAGCCACTCGGACAGCTCCTACGAGCAGTACTTC.

The chain recombines TRBV5-6 with TRBJ2-3; D is undetermined. The germline V gene has CDR1 SGHDT and CDR2 YYEEEE. The V and J ends lost 2 bases and 2 bases respectively, with 9 bases between them. This CDR3 comprises 14 residues. The CDR3 DNA is TGTGCCAGCAGCTTTGACGCGGCCACAGATACGCAGTATTTT. This gives the protein CASSFDAATDTQYF. The full variable domain, with the rest looked up from reference TRBV5-6 and TRBJ2-3, is DAGVTQSPTHLIKTRGQQVTLRCSPKSGHDTVSWYQQALGQGPQFIFQYYEEEERQRGNFPDRFSGHQFPNYSSELNVNALLLGDSALYLCASSFDAATDTQYFGPGTRLTVL.

This chain uses TRBV29-1 with TRBJ2-5; 9 bases fit TRBD2. This CDR3 spans 14 amino acids. Trimming cost V 1 base and J 5 bases; bases outside gene matches: 5. Germline CDR1 is SQVTM and CDR2 is ANQGSEA. The chain's CDR3 is CSVEGTSERETQYF. CDR3 in DNA: TGCAGCGTTGAAGGGACTAGCGAAAGGGAGACCCAGTACTTC.